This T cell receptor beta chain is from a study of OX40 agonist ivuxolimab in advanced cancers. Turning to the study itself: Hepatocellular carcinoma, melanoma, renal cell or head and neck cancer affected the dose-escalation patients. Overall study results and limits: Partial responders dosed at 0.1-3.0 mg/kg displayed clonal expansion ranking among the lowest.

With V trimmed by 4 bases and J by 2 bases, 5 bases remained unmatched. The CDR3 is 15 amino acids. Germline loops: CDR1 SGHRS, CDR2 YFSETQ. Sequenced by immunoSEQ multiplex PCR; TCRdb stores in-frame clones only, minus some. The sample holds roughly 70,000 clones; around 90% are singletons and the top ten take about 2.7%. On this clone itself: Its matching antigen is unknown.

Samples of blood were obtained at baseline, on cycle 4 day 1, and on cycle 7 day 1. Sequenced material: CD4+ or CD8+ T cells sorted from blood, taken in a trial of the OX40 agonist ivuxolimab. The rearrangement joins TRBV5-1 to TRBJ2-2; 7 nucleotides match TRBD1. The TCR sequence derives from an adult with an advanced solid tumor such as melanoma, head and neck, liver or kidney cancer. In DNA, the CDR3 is TGCGCCAGCAGCGGGGACAGCCTTAACACCGGGGAGCTGTTTTTT. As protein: CASSGDSLNTGELFF.